Each of the 8 T cell receptor beta chains below was sequenced from the same sample in a study of graft-versus-host responses after intestinal transplantation. The antigens these receptors bind are not known. Assay used: immunoSEQ multiplex PCR; TCRdb lists only in-frame clones, some missing. The table lists approximately 77,000 clones, roughly nine tenths of them singletons. This specimen consisted of unstimulated CD4+ T cells sorted from spleen or lymph node cells, obtained before intestinal transplant. The receptors stem from a human donor who received an intestinal transplant.

The rearrangement uses TRBV19 and TRBJ1-5; TRBD1 matches 10 bases. Germline V gives CDR1 LNHDA, CDR2 SQIVND (reference sequence). CDR3 length equals 16 residues. The V gene end was trimmed by 4 bases and the J gene end by 7 bases; junction bases not matched to a gene: 10. The CDR3 DNA reads TGTGCCAGTAGTACCTCGACAGGGGGCTATCGGCAGCCCCAGCATTTT. Its translation is CASSTSTGGYRQPQHF.

The chain carries TRBV6-9 and TRBJ2-7, with 7 bases fitting TRBD2. The CDR3 has 12 amino acids. V shed 7 bases and J 11 bases; nucleotides not matched to a gene: 11. Germline V gene data show CDR1 as MNHGY and CDR2 as SVAAGI. The CDR3 protein is CASTKDWGGEYF. As DNA, the CDR3 is TGTGCCAGCACAAAGGATTGGGGGGGGGAGTACTTC.

J is TRBJ1-5 and V is TRBV6-5, with TRBD1 matching over 9 bases. V was pared by 6 bases and J by 1 base, with 4 bases of the junction left unmatched. Germline values: CDR1 MNHEY, CDR2 SVGAGI. The CDR3 has 15 amino acids. The CDR3 reads CASRSGTGSNQPQHF. The CDR3 DNA reads TGTGCCAGCAGGTCCGGGACAGGGAGCAATCAGCCCCAGCATTTT.

The chain is built from TRBV2 and TRBJ1-4; maybe TRBD1 (5 bases). Germline V gene sequence: CDR1 SNHLY, CDR2 FYNNEI. CDR3 length: 13 residues. With 7 bases removed from V and 6 bases from J, the gap between germline ends came to 12 bases. CDR3 protein: CASIAGLYEKLFF. CDR3 DNA: TGTGCCAGCATAGCAGGGCTATATGAAAAACTGTTTTTT.

The chain joins TRBV28 to TRBJ1-5, with D tentatively TRBD1 (5 bases). CDR1 and CDR2 (germline): MDHEN, SYDVKM. CDR3 length: 16 residues. The V gene lost 1 base and the J gene lost 0 bases, with 10 bases spanning the gap. DNA for the CDR3: TGTGCCAGCAGTTTATTACAGGCTTATAGCAATCAGCCCCAGCATTTT. Its translation is CASSLLQAYSNQPQHF. The variable domain in full, with the rest retrieved from reference TRBV28 and TRBJ1-5, is DVKVTQSSRYLVKRTGEKVFLECVQDMDHENMFWYRQDPGLGLRLIYFSYDVKMKEKGDIPEGYSVSREKKERFSLILESASTNQTSMYLCASSLLQAYSNQPQHFGDGTRLSIL.

The chain links TRBV30 to TRBJ1-2; D unclear. The ends were cut back, 3 bases at V and 0 bases at J, with 14 bases in the middle. Per the germline V gene, CDR1 is GTSNPN and CDR2 is SVGIG (reference sequence). The CDR3 length is 15 residues. The CDR3 protein is CAWSPLRQANYGYTF. The DNA for the CDR3 is TGTGCCTGGAGCCCCCTCCGTCAGGCTAACTATGGCTACACCTTC.

The chain employs TRBV19 and TRBJ1-3; D perhaps matches TRBD1 (5 bases). The germline V gene has CDR1 LNHDA and CDR2 SQIVND (reference sequence). Trimming shortened V by 0 bases and J by 4 bases, and 13 bases separated the two germline ends. This CDR3 spans 16 amino acids. The CDR3 is CASSIDSETAGNTIYF. In nucleotides, the CDR3 is TGTGCCAGTAGTATAGATTCGGAGACAGCCGGAAACACCATATATTTT.

This chain uses TRBV6-5 with TRBJ1-2, with a weak D call TRBD1 (6 bases). Germline V lookup: CDR1 MNHEY, CDR2 SVGAGI. The CDR3 loop spans 13 amino acids. V was trimmed by 6 bases and J by 2 bases, leaving 10 bases between them. The CDR3 region is CASRRGGNYGYTF. The DNA of the CDR3 is TGTGCCAGCAGGCGAGGGGGAAACTATGGCTACACCTTC.